What follows describes a single T cell receptor (beta chain). This entry is derived from a study of blood T cell repertoires in COVID-19. CDR3 size: 12 residues. Trimming took off 7 bases at V and 8 bases at J, with 14 bases between the two ends. In germline, CDR1 is LNHNV, CDR2 YYDKDF (reference sequence). The repertoire was sequenced with immunoSEQ multiplex PCR; TCRdb's copy has only in-frame clones and lacks some. The data show fewer than 85,000 clones, with about 87% seen just once and 5% to 6.5% held by the top ten. Sequenced material: peripheral blood. The chain combines TRBV15 with TRBJ1-2, with D uncertain. The sequence was collected from a middle-aged man with active COVID-19. CDR3 region: CATTLRGEGYTF. In DNA form, the CDR3 reads TGTGCCACCACCCTCAGAGGCGAAGGCTACACCTTC.